This T cell receptor (beta chain) was observed in a study of T-cell reconstitution after alpha-beta-depleted transplantation in children. The sample holds many counts of this clonotype. Its target is unknown. Preparation of the TCRbeta library used unique molecular identifiers. MiXCR, run by TCRdb on the PCR reads, gives a single entry per CDR3 protein. This table holds roughly 150,000 distinct CDR3 sequences, around 10% found once. The CDR3 has 13 residues. Germline assignment: CDR1 MDHEN and CDR2 SYDVKM. Trimming removed 3 bases at V and 2 bases at J, with 6 bases between. Study-level points and caveats: Newly produced T cells mostly accounted for T-cell counts and diversity one year post-transplant. In some patients, recipient T cells and intrathymic progenitors surviving conditioning explained high day-60 diversity. Several hundred graft clones that had expanded were reportedly the source of alpha-beta T cells about two months after transplant.

The source was PBMCs, collected before TCRalphabeta/CD19-depleted stem cell transplant. The chain combines TRBV28 with TRBJ2-3; D is perhaps TRBD2 (5 bases). The clonotype was recovered from a boy between 2 and 10 years old with acute myeloid leukemia, due to receive a stem cell transplant. DNA for the CDR3: TGTGCCAGCAGTTTCGGGGACACAGATACGCAGTATTTT. It yields the protein CASSFGDTDTQYF. Full variable domain (rest looked up from reference TRBV28 and TRBJ2-3): DVKVTQSSRYLVKRTGEKVFLECVQDMDHENMFWYRQDPGLGLRLIYFSYDVKMKEKGDIPEGYSVSREKKERFSLILESASTNQTSMYLCASSFGDTDTQYFGPGTRLTVL.